These 6 T cell receptor beta chains were all obtained from the same sample, sequenced in a study of cytomegalovirus exposure and HLA in healthy donors. PCR involved 60 Vbeta and 13 Jbeta primers. Assay: immunoSEQ multiplex PCR; the TCRdb copy retains only in-frame clones and omits some. The table shows around 98,000 clones, with about two thirds occurring only once. Sequencing was carried out using PBMCs. These TCRs come from a middle-aged man in good health and CMV-seronegative.

This clone came up a few times. V is TRBV6-1 and J is TRBJ2-3; TRBD1 might be the D (5 bases). Trimming removed 6 bases at V and 2 bases at J, with 12 bases between. The germline V gene has CDR1 MNHNS and CDR2 SASEGT. This CDR3 spans 14 amino acids. The CDR3 DNA reads TGTGCCAGCAGAAAGGGGTTCATCACAGATACGCAGTATTTT. Translated: CASRKGFITDTQYF.

This chain joins TRBV5-1 and TRBJ1-4, with D unresolved. The ends were cut back, 6 bases at V and 7 bases at J, with 16 bases in the middle. CDR3 length: 14 residues. Germline lookup yields CDR1 SGHRS and CDR2 YFSETQ. The CDR3 DNA sequence: TGCGCCAGCAAGTACGCAGCCTCGGGTGAAAAACTGTTTTTT. It codes for CASKYAASGEKLFF.

V is TRBV7-3 and J is TRBJ2-7; D gene uncertain. This CDR3 has 15 amino acids. Germline CDR1 is SGHTA and CDR2 is FQGTGA. Trimming stripped 1 base from V and 5 bases from J, with 15 bases between. CDR3 DNA: TGTGCCAGCAGCTTAAAGTTCAAGTGTAGCCACGAGCAGTACTTC. Amino acid sequence: CASSLKFKCSHEQYF.

The V and J genes are TRBV2 and TRBJ1-4; unclear D gene. The CDR3 has 14 residues. Germline loops: CDR1 SNHLY, CDR2 FYNNEI. V lost 6 bases and J 6 bases, leaving 14 bases between the germline ends. CDR3 region: CASRERETHEKLFF. The CDR3 DNA follows: TGTGCCAGCAGGGAGAGAGAGACCCATGAAAAACTGTTTTTT.

This rearrangement joins TRBV27 to TRBJ1-5; TRBD1 aligns across 7 bases. The V and J ends lost 3 bases and 5 bases, in that order; junction bases with no gene match: 7. Germline V lookup: CDR1 MNHEY, CDR2 SMNVEV (reference sequence). CDR3 length: 15 amino acids. The CDR3 reads CASSLGQGGYQPQHF. As DNA, the CDR3 is TGTGCCAGCAGTTTGGGTCAGGGGGGTTATCAGCCCCAGCATTTT.

The rearrangement uses TRBV9 and TRBJ2-7, with D tentatively TRBD2 (5 bases). CDR3 length: 13 residues. Between the trimmed V and J ends, which lost 2 bases and 6 bases, there was a span of 12 bases. The germline V gene has CDR1 SGDLS and CDR2 YYNGEE. The CDR3 DNA follows: TGTGCCAGCAGCGTCAGCGGCCCAGGCGAGCAGTACTTC. Translating it yields CASSVSGPGEQYF.